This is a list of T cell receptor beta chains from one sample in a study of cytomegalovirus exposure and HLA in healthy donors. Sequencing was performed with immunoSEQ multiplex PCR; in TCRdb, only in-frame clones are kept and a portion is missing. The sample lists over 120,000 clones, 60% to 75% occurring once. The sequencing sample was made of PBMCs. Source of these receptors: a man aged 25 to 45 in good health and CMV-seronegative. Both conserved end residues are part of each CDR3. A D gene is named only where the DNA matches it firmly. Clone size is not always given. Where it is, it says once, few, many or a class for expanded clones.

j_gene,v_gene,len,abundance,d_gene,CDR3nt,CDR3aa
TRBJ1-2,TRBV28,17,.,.,TGTGCCAGCAGTTCGTCGACTCAACAGGGTAGTGGGAGTGGCTACACCTTC,CASSSSTQQGSGSGYTF
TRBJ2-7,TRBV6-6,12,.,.,TGTGCCAGCAGTCTCCAGGGGTACGAGCAGTACTTC,CASSLQGYEQYF
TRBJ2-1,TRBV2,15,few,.,TGTGCCAGCAGTGAGGACTTCACCCGCTACAATGAGCAGTTCTTC,CASSEDFTRYNEQFF
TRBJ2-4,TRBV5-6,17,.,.,TGTGCCAGCAGCGCTTCGAGCGAAGGTACCGGTTCTATCATTCAGTACTTC,CASSASSEGTGSIIQYF
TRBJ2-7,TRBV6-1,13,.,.,TGTGCCAGCAGTCCGAACTCGGGTATCGAGCAGTACTTC,CASSPNSGIEQYF
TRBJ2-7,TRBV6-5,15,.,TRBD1,TGTGCCAGCAGCTACTCCGGGACAGGGGATCAGGAGCAGTACTTC,CASSYSGTGDQEQYF
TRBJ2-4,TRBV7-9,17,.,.,TGTGCCAGCAGCGCCGACAGGTCTCCGTTAGCCAAAAACATTCAGTACTTC,CASSADRSPLAKNIQYF
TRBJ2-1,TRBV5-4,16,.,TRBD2,TGTGCCAGCAGCCTAGGAGGGGCGGGAGGGATCAATGAGCAGTTCTTC,CASSLGGAGGINEQFF
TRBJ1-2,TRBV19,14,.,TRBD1,TGTGCCAGTAGCAGCCGAGGACAGGACTATGGCTACACCTTC,CASSSRGQDYGYTF
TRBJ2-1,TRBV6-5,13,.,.,TGTGCCAGCCGCCTGGGCTTCCACAATGAGCAGTTCTTC,CASRLGFHNEQFF
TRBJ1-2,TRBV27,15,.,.,TGTGCCAGCAGTTTAGAGCGGGGGGCAGTGCGGGGCTACACCTTC,CASSLERGAVRGYTF
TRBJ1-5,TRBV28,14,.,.,TGTGCCAGCAGTTTGTGGACAGACAATCAGCCCCAGCATTTT,CASSLWTDNQPQHF
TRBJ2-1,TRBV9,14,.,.,TGTGCCAGCAGCGAGGGGCAATCCTACAATGAGCAGTTCTTC,CASSEGQSYNEQFF
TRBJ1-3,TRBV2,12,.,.,TGTGCCAGCAGTGAACAGACAGAGCCCCGTTGTTTT,CASSEQTEPRCF
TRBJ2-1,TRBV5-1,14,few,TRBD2,TGCGCCAGCACCTTTAGCGGGAGCGGGGATGAGCAGTTCTTC,CASTFSGSGDEQFF
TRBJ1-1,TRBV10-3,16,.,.,TGTGCCATCAGTGGGGCTTATGAGGGAATGAACACTGAAGCTTTCTTT,CAISGAYEGMNTEAFF
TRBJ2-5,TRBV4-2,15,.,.,TGTGCCAGCAGCCAAGATTGGGAAGGGAGAGAGACCCAGTACTTC,CASSQDWEGRETQYF
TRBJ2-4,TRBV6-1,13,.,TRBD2,TGTGCCAGCACTAGGACTAGCACGGACATTCAGTACTTC,CASTRTSTDIQYF
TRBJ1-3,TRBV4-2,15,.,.,TGTGCCAGCAGCCAAGGCGGGGGTCCTGGAAACACCATATATTTT,CASSQGGGPGNTIYF
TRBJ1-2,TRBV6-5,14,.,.,TGTGCCAGCAGTGAACATGGAGCTAACTATGGCTACACCTTC,CASSEHGANYGYTF
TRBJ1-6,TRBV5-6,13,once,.,TGTGCCAGCAGCGTAACCTATAATTCACCCCTCCACTTT,CASSVTYNSPLHF
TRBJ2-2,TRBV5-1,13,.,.,TGCGCCAGCAGCTCAGACCGGGCCGGGGAGCTGTTTTTT,CASSSDRAGELFF
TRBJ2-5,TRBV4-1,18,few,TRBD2,TGCGCCAGCAGCCCAGGACTAGCGGGGGGTTACAACCAAGAGACCCAGTACTTC,CASSPGLAGGYNQETQYF
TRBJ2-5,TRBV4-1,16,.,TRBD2,TGCGCCAGCAGCCATTGGGGTAGCGGGAGTAAAGAGACCCAGTACTTC,CASSHWGSGSKETQYF
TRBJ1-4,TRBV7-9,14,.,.,TGTGCCAGCAGCTCCAGGGCCACTAATGAAAAACTGTTTTTT,CASSSRATNEKLFF
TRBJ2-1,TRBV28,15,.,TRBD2,TGTGCCAGCAGTTGGCCGGGAGGATCCTACAATGAGCAGTTCTTC,CASSWPGGSYNEQFF
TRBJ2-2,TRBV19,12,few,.,TGTGCCAGTATCGACGGGACCGGGGAGCTGTTTTTT,CASIDGTGELFF
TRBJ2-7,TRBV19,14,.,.,TGTGCCAGTAGTATAGATCGCCTCTCCTACCAGCAGTACTTC,CASSIDRLSYQQYF
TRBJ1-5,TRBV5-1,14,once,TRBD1,TGCGCCAGCAGCTTACAGGGGGCCGACCAGCCCCAGCATTTT,CASSLQGADQPQHF
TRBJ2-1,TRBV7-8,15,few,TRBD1,TGTGCCAGCAGCTTAAAGGGACAGGGTATAAATGAGCAGTTCTTC,CASSLKGQGINEQFF
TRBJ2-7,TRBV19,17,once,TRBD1,TGTGCCAGTAGTACAATCCGGGACTCCCAGGGGGCCGACGAGCAGTACTTC,CASSTIRDSQGADEQYF
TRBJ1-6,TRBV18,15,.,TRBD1,TGTGCCAGCTCTACCGGGACAGGGGGCGTTTCACCCCTCCACTTT,CASSTGTGGVSPLHF
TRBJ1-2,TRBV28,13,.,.,TGTGCCAGCAGTCCAGCGGCCGAGTATGGCTACACCTTC,CASSPAAEYGYTF
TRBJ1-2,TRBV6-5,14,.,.,TGTGCCAGCAGTTACGGGGGGGCGGACTATGGCTACACCTTC,CASSYGGADYGYTF
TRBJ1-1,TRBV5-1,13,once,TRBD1,TGCGCCAGCAGCTGGGACAGGGCTACTGAAGCTTTCTTT,CASSWDRATEAFF
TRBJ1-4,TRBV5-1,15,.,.,TGCGCCAGCAGCTTGAGTCCCGGAACTAATGAAAAACTGTTTTTT,CASSLSPGTNEKLFF
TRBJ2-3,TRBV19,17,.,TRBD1,TGTGCCAGTAGTCCAAAACCGGGACAGGGGGCGATAGATACGCAGTATTTT,CASSPKPGQGAIDTQYF
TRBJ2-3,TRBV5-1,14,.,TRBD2,TGCGCCAGCTCTGTAGCGGGCGGGACAGATACGCAGTATTTT,CASSVAGGTDTQYF
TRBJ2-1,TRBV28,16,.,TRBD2,TGTGCCAGCAGTTTAGAAGGGAGACTAGCGGGCGATGAGCAGTTCTTC,CASSLEGRLAGDEQFF
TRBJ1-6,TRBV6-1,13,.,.,TGTGCCACCCGGACAGCTTATAATTCACCCCTCCACTTT,CATRTAYNSPLHF
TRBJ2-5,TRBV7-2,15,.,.,TGTGCCAGCAGCTTAGCTAGCCGTGTACAAGAGACCCAGTACTTC,CASSLASRVQETQYF
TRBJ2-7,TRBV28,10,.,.,TGTGCCAGCAGTACACGGGAACAGTACTTC,CASSTREQYF
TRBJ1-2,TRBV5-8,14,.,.,TGTGCCAGCAGCCCCGACAGGACGAACTATGGCTACACCTTC,CASSPDRTNYGYTF
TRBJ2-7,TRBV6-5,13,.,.,TGTGCCAGCAGCTCGGACGGAGGCTACGAGCAGTACTTC,CASSSDGGYEQYF
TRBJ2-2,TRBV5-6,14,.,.,TGTGCCAGCAGCTTGGGTCCTAGCCCGAGGGAGCTGTTTTTT,CASSLGPSPRELFF
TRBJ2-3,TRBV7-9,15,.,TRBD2,TGTGCCAGCAGTTCGACTAGCGGGGTCCCAGATACGCAGTATTTT,CASSSTSGVPDTQYF
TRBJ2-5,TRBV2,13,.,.,TGTGCCAGCAGTTGGGGAGTTAAAGAGACCCAGTACTTC,CASSWGVKETQYF
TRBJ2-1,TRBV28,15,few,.,TGTGCCAGCAGGAATCCGGGACTCGGCTTAGATGAGCAGTTCTTC,CASRNPGLGLDEQFF
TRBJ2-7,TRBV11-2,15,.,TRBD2,TGTGCCAGCAGCGCCCGGGGGGGACCCCCCTACGAGCAGTACTTC,CASSARGGPPYEQYF
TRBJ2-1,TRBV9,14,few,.,TGTGCCAGCAGCGCCGAGATAACCTACAATGAGCAGTTCTTC,CASSAEITYNEQFF
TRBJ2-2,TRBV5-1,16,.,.,TGCGCCAGCAGCTTGAGCGGGACAGGCGACACCGGGGAGCTGTTTTTT,CASSLSGTGDTGELFF
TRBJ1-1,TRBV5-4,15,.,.,TGTGCCAGCAGCTTGAAAGAACAGGGTGACACTGAAGCTTTCTTT,CASSLKEQGDTEAFF
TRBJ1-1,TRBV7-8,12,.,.,TGTGCCAGCAGCGCGGGTAGGGCTGAAGCTTTCTTT,CASSAGRAEAFF
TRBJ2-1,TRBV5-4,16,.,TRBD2,TGTGCCAGCAGCGGCCAATCCGGGACTACCTACAATGAGCAGTTCTTC,CASSGQSGTTYNEQFF
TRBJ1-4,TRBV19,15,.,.,TGTGCCAGTAGTATGAGCGGTCCCTTTAATGAAAAACTGTTTTTT,CASSMSGPFNEKLFF
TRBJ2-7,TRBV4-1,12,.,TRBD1,TGCGCCAGCAGCCCAGGGGGCTACGAGCAGTACTTC,CASSPGGYEQYF